This T cell receptor beta chain was recorded in a study of cytomegalovirus exposure and HLA in healthy donors. Study-level points and caveats: High sensitivity and specificity were reportedly achieved when the classifier diagnosed cytomegalovirus status. Exclusion applied to some V segments, including TRBV6-2 and TRBV6-3, as they were indistinguishable. Later on, analysis showed that most CMV-associated TCR beta chains appeared to be HLA-restricted.

A note on this clone: Its antigen remains unknown.

The CDR3 is 17 amino acids. The germline V gene encodes CDR1 LGHNA and CDR2 YSLEER. V lost 0 bases, J lost 5 bases, and 16 bases lay in between. The PCR employed 60 Vbeta primers together with 13 Jbeta primers. Data came from immunoSEQ multiplex PCR; TCRdb stores just in-frame clones and leaves some out. Seen here are around 190,000 clones, roughly 80% observed once, and the top ten hold about 0.5%. This receptor was taken from a woman between 45 and 65 years old in good health and CMV-seronegative. The material sequenced was PBMCs. The rearrangement joins TRBV4-3 to TRBJ1-4; D is unclear. The CDR3 is CASSQDRMSGPNEKLFF. In nucleotides, the CDR3 is TGCGCCAGCAGCCAAGATCGCATGAGCGGTCCGAATGAAAAACTGTTTTTT.